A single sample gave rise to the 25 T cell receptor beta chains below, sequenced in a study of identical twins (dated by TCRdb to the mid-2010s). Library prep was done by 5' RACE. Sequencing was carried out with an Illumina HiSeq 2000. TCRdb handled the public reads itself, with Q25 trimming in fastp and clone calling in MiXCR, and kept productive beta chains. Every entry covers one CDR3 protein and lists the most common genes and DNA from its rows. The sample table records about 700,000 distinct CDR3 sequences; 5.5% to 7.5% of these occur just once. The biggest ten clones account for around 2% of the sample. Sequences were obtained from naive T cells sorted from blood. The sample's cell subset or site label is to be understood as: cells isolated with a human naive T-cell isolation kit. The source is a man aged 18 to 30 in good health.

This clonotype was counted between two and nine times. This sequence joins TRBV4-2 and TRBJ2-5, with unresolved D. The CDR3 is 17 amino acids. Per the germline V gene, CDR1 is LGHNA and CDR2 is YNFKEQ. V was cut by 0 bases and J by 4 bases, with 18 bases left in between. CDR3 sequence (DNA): TGTGCCAGCAGCCAAGATTGGTCTAAGGGAAGGCGAGAGACCCAGTACTTC. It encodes CASSQDWSKGRRETQYF.

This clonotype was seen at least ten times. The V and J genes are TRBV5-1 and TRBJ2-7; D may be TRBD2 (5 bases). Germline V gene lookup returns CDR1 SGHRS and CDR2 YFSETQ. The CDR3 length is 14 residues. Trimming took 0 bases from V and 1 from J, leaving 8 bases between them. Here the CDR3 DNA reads TGCGCCAGCAGCTTGGAGGGCGGGTCCTACGAGCAGTACGTC. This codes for CASSLEGGSYEQYV.

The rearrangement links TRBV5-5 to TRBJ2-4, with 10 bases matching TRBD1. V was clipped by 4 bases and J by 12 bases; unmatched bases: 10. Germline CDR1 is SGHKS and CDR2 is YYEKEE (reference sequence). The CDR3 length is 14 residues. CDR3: CASSTTGGRGTQYF. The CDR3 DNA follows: TGTGCCAGCAGCACGACAGGGGGCAGGGGGACTCAGTACTTC.

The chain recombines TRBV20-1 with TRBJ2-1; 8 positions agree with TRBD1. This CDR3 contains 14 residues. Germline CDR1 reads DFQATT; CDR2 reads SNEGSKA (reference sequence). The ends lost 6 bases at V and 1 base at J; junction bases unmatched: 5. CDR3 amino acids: CSALDRESYNEQFF. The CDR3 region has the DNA TGCAGTGCCCTGGACAGGGAATCCTACAATGAGCAGTTCTTC.

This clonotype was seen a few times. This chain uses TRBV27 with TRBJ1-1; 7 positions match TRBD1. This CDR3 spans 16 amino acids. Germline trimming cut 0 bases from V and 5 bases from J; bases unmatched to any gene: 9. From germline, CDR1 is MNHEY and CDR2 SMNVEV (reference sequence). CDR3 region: CASSLSRAGQVTEAFF. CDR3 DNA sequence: TGTGCCAGCAGTTTATCCCGGGCAGGACAGGTAACTGAAGCTTTCTTT.

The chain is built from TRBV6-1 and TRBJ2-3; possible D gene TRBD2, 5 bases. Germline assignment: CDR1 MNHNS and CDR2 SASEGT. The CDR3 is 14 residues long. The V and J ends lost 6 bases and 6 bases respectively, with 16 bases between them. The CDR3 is CASRIEPRGDTQYF. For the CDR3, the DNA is TGTGCCAGCAGAATAGAACCCCGAGGGGATACGCAGTATTTT.

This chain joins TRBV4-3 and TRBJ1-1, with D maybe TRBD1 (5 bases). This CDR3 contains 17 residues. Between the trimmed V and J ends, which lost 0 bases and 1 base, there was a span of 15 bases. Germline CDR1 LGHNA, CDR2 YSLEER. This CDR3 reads CASSQDRRRGANTEAFF. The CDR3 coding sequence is TGCGCCAGCAGCCAAGATCGGAGGAGAGGGGCGAACACTGAAGCTTTCTTT.

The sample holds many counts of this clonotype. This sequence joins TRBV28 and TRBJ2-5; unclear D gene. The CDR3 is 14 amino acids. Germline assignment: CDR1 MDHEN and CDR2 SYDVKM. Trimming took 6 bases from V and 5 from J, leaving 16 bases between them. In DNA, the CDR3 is TGTGCCAGCAGGGCATCTGACTCCTGGGAGACCCAGTACTTC. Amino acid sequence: CASRASDSWETQYF.

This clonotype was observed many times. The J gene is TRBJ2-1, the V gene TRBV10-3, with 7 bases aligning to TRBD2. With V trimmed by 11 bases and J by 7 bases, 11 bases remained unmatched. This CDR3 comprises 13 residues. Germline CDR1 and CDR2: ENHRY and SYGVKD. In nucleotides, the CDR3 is TGTGCCCTCGGGAGGCCCTTAGCTAATGAGCAGTTCTTC. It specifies CALGRPLANEQFF.

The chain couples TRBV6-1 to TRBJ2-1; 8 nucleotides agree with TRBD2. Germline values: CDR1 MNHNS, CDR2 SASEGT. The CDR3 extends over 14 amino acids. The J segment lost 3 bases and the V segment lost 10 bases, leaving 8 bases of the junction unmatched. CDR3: CATLLGTSYNEQFF. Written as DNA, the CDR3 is TGTGCCACTCTACTCGGGACTAGCTACAATGAGCAGTTCTTC.

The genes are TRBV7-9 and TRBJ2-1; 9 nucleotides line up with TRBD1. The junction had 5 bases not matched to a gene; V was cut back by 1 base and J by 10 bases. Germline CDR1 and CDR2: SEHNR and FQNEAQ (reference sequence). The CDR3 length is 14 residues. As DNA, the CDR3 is TGTGCCAGCAGCTTAGTTGGGGGACAGGGCGAGCAGTTCTTC. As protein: CASSLVGGQGEQFF.

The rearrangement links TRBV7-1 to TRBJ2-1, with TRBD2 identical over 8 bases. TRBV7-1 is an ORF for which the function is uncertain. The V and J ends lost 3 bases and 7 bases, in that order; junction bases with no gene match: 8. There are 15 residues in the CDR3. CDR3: CASSSSAGGGNEQFF. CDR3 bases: TGTGCCAGCAGCTCCTCTGCGGGAGGAGGGAATGAGCAGTTCTTC.

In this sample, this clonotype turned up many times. The CDR3 coding sequence is TGTGCCAGCAGCTCAGGGAAAGGGTCCTACAATGAGCAGTTCTTC. It codes for CASSSGKGSYNEQFF. The J gene is TRBJ2-1, the V gene TRBV7-2; maybe TRBD1 (5 bases). Deletions cut 4 bases from V and 1 base from J, with 11 bases between. The CDR3 spans 15 residues. Germline V gives CDR1 SGHTA, CDR2 FQGNSA.

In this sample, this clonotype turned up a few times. The CDR3 loop is CASTRGGRNSYNEQFF. As DNA, the CDR3 is TGTGCCAGCACCCGGGGTGGGAGGAATAGCTACAATGAGCAGTTCTTC. This rearrangement joins TRBV6-1 to TRBJ2-1; D perhaps matches TRBD2 (6 bases). Germline CDR1 is MNHNS and CDR2 is SASEGT. The CDR3 extends over 16 amino acids. V lost 7 bases and J 3 bases, leaving 19 bases between the germline ends.

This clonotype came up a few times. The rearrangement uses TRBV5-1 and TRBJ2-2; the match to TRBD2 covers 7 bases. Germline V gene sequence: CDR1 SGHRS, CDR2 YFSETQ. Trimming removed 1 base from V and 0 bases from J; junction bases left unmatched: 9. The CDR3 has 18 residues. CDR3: CASSLSLAVKANTGELFF. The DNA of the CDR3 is TGCGCCAGCAGCTTGTCCCTAGCGGTCAAAGCGAACACCGGGGAGCTGTTTTTT.

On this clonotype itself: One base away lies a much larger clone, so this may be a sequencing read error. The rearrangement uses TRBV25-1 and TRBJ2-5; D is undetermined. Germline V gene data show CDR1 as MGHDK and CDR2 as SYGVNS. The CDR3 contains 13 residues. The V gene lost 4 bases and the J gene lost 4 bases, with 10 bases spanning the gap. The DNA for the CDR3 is TGTGCCAGCAGTGGACCCCTCCGAGAGACCCAGTACTTC. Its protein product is CASSGPLRETQYF.

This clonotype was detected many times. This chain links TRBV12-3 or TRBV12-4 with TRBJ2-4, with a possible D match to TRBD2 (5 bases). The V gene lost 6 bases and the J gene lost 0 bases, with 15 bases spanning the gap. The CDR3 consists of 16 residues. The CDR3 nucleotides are TGTGCCAGCAGCCCCGCTGGACTTCAAGCCAAAAACATTCAGTACTTC. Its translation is CASSPAGLQAKNIQYF.

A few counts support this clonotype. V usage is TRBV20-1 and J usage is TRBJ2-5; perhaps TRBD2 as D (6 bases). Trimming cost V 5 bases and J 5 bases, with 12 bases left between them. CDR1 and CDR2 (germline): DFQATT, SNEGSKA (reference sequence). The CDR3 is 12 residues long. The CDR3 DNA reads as TGCAGTGCTCCAGGGAGGAAGGAGACCCAGTACTTC. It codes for CSAPGRKETQYF.

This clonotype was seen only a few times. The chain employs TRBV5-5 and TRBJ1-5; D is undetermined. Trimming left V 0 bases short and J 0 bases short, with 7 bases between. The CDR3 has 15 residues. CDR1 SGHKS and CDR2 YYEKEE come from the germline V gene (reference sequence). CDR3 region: CASSLGINSNQPQHF. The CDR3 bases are TGTGCCAGCAGCTTGGGGATAAATAGCAATCAGCCCCAGCATTTT.

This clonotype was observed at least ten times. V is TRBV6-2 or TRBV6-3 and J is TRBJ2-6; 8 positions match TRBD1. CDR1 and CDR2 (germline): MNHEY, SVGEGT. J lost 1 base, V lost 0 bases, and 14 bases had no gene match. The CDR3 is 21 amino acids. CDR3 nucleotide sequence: TGTGCCAGCAGTTACTCGATTTATATCTGGACAGGGTTGTCTGGGGCCAACGTCCTGACTTTC. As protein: CASSYSIYIWTGLSGANVLTF.

CDR3 sequence reads: CSARDRKREDPYNEQFF. The CDR3 region has the DNA TGCAGTGCTAGAGATAGGAAGCGGGAGGATCCCTACAATGAGCAGTTCTTC. This chain uses TRBV20-1 with TRBJ2-1, with 9 bases that match TRBD2. Germline assignment: CDR1 DFQATT and CDR2 SNEGSKA (reference sequence). This CDR3 comprises 17 residues. Losses at the gene ends were 0 bases for V and 2 bases for J; bases not matched to a gene: 8.

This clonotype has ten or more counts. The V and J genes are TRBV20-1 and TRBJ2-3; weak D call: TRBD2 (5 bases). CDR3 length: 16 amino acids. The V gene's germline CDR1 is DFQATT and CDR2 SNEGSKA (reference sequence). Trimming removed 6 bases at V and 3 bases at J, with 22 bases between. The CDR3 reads CSAPPPEGVLTDTQYF. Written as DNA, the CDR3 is TGCAGTGCCCCACCCCCAGAGGGAGTACTAACAGATACGCAGTATTTT.

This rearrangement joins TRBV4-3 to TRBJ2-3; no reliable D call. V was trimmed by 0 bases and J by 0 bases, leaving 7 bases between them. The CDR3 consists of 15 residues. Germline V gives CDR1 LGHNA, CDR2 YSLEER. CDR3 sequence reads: CASSQDPTSTDTQYF. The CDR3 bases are TGCGCCAGCAGCCAAGATCCCACTAGCACAGATACGCAGTATTTT.

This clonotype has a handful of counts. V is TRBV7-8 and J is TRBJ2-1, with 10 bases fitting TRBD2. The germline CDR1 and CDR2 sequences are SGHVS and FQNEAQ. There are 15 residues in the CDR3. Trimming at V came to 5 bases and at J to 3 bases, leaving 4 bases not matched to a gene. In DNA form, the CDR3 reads TGTGCCAGCAGCGTAAGCGGGGGGGGCTACAATGAGCAGTTCTTC. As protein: CASSVSGGGYNEQFF.

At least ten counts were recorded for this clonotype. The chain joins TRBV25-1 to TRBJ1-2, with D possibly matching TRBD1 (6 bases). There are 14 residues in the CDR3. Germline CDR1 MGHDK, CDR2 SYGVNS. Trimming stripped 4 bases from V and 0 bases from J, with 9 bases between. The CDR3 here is CASSGGTTNYGYTF. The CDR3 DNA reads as TGTGCCAGCAGTGGCGGGACAACTAACTATGGCTACACCTTC.